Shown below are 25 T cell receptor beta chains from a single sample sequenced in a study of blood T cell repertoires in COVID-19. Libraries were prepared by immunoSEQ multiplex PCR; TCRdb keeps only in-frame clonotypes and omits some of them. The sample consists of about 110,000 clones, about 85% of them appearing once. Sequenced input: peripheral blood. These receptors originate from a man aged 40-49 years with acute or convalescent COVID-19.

CDR3 in amino acids: CASKRNTGNGSWAFF. CDR3 nucleotide sequence: TGTGCCAGCAAGCGGAACACCGGCAACGGGTCATGGGCTTTCTTT. J is TRBJ1-1 and V is TRBV11-2, with unresolved D. The CDR3 has 15 amino acids. From germline, CDR1 is SGHAT and CDR2 FQNNGV. Between the trimmed V and J ends, which lost 7 bases and 11 bases, there was a span of 26 bases.

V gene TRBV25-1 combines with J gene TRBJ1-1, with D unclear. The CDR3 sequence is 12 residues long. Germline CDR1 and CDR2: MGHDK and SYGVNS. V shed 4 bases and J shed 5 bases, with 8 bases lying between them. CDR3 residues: CASSVLETEAFF. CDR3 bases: TGTGCCAGCAGTGTCTTGGAGACTGAAGCTTTCTTT. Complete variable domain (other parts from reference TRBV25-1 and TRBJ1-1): EADIYQTPRYLVIGTGKKITLECSQTMGHDKMYWYQQDPGMELHLIHYSYGVNSTEKGDLSSESTVSRIRTEHFPLTLESARPSHTSQYLCASSVLETEAFFGQGTRLTVV.

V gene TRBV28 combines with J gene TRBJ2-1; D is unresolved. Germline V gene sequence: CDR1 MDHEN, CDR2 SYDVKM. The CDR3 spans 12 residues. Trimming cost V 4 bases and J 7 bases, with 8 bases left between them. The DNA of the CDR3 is TGTGCCAGCAGTTCCAACAAAAATGAGCAGTTCTTC. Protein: CASSSNKNEQFF.

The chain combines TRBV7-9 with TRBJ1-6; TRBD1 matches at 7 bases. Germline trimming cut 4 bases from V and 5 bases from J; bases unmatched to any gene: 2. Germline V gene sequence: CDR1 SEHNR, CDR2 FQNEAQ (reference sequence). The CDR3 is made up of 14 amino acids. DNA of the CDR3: TGTGCCAGCAGCTCGGGGACAGATAATTCACCCCTCCACTTT. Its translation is CASSSGTDNSPLHF.

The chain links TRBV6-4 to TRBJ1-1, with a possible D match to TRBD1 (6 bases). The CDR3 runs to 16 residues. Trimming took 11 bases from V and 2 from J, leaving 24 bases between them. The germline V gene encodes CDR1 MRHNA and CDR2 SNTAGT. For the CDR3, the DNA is TGTGCCGAATCTCTTTTACAGGGAGGGGCAAACACTGAAGCTTTCTTT. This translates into CAESLLQGGANTEAFF.

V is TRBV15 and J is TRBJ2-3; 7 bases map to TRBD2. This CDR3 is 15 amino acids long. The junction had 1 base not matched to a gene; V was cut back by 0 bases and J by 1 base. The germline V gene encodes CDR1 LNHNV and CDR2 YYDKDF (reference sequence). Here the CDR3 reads CATSREAGGTDTQYF. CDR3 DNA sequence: TGTGCCACCAGCAGAGAGGCGGGGGGCACAGATACGCAGTATTTT.

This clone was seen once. The CDR3 DNA reads as TGTGCCAGCAGCTCAGGGGACTATGGCTACACCTTC. It yields the protein CASSSGDYGYTF. V is TRBV7-9 and J is TRBJ1-2; possible D gene TRBD1, 6 bases. The V gene's germline CDR1 is SEHNR and CDR2 FQNEAQ (reference sequence). The CDR3 is 12 amino acids. V lost 4 bases and J lost 3, with 6 bases in between.

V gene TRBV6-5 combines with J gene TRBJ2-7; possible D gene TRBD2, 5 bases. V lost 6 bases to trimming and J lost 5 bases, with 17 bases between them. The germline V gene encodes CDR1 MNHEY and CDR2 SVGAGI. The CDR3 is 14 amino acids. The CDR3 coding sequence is TGTGCCAGCAGCCTCCAGGTTAGCGAGAACGAGCAGTACTTC. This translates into CASSLQVSENEQYF.

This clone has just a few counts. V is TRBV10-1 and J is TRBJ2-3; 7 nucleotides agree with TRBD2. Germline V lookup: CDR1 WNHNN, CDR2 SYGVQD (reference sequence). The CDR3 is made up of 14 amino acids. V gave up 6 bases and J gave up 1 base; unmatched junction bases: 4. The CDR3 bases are TGCGCCAGCAGCGGACTAGACGGCACAGATACGCAGTATTTT. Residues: CASSGLDGTDTQYF.

The CDR3: CASSYLRGSHNEQFF. DNA of the CDR3: TGTGCCAGCAGTTACCTTAGGGGGAGTCATAATGAGCAGTTCTTC. This rearrangement joins TRBV6-5 to TRBJ2-1; maybe TRBD1 (6 bases). Per germline, CDR1 MNHEY and CDR2 SVGAGI. V shed 2 bases and J shed 7 bases, with 15 bases lying between them. CDR3 length: 15 amino acids.

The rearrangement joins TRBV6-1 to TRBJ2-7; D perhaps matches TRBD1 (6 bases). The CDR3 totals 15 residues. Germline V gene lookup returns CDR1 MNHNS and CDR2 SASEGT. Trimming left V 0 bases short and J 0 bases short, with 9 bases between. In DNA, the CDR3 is TGTGCCAGCAGTGAAGCGCAAGGGGGCTCCTACGAGCAGTACTTC. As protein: CASSEAQGGSYEQYF.

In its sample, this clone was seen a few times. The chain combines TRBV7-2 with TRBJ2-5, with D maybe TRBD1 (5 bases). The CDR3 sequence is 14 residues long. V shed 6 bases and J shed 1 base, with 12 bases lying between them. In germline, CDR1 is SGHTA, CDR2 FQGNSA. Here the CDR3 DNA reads TGTGCCAGCAGATTCTCAGGGTTCCAAGAGACCCAGTACTTC. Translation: CASRFSGFQETQYF. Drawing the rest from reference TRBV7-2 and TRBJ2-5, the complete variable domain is GAGVSQSPSNKVTEKGKDVELRCDPISGHTALYWYRQSLGQGLEFLIYFQGNSAPDKSGLPSDRFSAERTGGSVSTLTIQRTQQEDSAVYLCASRFSGFQETQYFGPGTRLLVL.

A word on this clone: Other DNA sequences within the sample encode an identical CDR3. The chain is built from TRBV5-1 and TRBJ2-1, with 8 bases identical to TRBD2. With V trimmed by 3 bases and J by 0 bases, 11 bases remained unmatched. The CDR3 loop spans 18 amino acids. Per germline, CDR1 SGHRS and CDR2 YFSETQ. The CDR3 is CASSSGLAGASSYNEQFF. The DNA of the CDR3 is TGCGCCAGCAGCTCGGGGCTAGCGGGCGCGAGCTCCTACAATGAGCAGTTCTTC.

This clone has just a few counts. CDR3 loop: CASSLRGTSREEEQFF. In DNA form, the CDR3 reads TGTGCCAGCAGCCTCCGGGGGACTAGCCGGGAAGAAGAGCAGTTCTTC. The chain employs TRBV7-2 and TRBJ2-1, with TRBD2 identical over 9 bases. The CDR3 contains 16 residues. J lost 10 bases, V lost 5 bases, and 15 bases had no gene match. Germline CDR1 reads SGHTA; CDR2 reads FQGNSA.

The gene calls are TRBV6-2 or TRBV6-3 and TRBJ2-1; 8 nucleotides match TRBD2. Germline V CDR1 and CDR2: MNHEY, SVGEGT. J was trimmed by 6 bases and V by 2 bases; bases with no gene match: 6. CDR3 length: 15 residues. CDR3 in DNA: TGTGCCAGCAGTTACGGAGGCGGGGGGTCCAATGAGCAGTTCTTC. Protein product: CASSYGGGGSNEQFF.

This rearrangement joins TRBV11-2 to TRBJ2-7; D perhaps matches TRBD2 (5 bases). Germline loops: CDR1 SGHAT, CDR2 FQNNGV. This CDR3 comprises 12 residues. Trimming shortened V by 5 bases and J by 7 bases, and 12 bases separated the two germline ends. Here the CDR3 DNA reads TGTGCCAGCAGCCCATTAGCGCAGGAGCAGTACTTC. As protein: CASSPLAQEQYF.

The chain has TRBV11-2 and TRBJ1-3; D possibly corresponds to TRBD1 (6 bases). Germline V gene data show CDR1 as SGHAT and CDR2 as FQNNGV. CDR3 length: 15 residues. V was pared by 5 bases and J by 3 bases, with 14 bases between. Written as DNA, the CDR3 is TGTGCCAGCAGCCCCCGCGGGGGCAATGGAAACACCATATATTTT. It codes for CASSPRGGNGNTIYF.

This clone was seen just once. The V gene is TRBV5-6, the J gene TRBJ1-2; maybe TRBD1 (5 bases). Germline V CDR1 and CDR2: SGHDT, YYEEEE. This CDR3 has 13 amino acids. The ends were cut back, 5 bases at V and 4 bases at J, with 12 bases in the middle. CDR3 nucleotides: TGTGCCAGCAGACAAAGGGGCAGCTATGGCTACACCTTC. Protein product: CASRQRGSYGYTF. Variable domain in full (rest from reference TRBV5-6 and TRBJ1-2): DAGVTQSPTHLIKTRGQQVTLRCSPKSGHDTVSWYQQALGQGPQFIFQYYEEEERQRGNFPDRFSGHQFPNYSSELNVNALLLGDSALYLCASRQRGSYGYTFGSGTRLTVV.

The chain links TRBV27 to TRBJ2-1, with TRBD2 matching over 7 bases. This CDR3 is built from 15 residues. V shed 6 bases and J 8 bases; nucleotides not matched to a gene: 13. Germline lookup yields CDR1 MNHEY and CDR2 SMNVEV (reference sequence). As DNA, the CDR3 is TGTGCCAGCAGACCCGCGGGAGTCTGGGTTTATGAGCAGTTCTTC. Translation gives CASRPAGVWVYEQFF.

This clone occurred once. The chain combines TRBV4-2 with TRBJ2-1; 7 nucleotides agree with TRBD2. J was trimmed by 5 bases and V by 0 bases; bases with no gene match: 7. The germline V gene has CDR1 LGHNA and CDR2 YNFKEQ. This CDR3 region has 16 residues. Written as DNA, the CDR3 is TGTGCCAGCAGCCAAGAAGGGGCTAGCGGAGACAATGAGCAGTTCTTC. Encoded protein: CASSQEGASGDNEQFF.

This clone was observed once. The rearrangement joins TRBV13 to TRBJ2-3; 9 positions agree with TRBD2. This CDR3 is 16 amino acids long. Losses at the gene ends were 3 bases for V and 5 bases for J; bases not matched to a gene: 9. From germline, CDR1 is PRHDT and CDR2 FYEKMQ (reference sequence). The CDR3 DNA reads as TGTGCCAGCAGCTTGGGGCTTCGTAGCGGGGGAGATACGCAGTATTTT. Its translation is CASSLGLRSGGDTQYF.

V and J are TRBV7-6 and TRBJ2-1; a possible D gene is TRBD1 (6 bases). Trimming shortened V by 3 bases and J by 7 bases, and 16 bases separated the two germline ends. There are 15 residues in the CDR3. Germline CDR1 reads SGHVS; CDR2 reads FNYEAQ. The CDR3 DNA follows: TGTGCCAGCAGCTTCCAACCAGGGGTGAGGAATGAGCAGTTCTTC. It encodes CASSFQPGVRNEQFF.

CDR3 sequence: CASSPLRDRGLTYNEQFF. In DNA, the CDR3 is TGTGCCAGCTCACCACTCCGGGACAGGGGACTCACCTACAATGAGCAGTTCTTC. The chain carries TRBV18 and TRBJ2-1, with 10 bases fitting TRBD1. V gave up 1 base and J gave up 2 bases; unmatched junction bases: 8. From germline, CDR1 is KGHSH and CDR2 LQKENI. The CDR3 is 18 residues long. The variable domain in full, completed from reference TRBV18 and TRBJ2-1, reads NAGVMQNPRHLVRRRGQEARLRCSPMKGHSHVYWYRQLPEEGLKFMVYLQKENIIDESGMPKERFSAEFPKEGPSILRIQQVVRGDSAAYFCASSPLRDRGLTYNEQFFGPGTRLTVL.

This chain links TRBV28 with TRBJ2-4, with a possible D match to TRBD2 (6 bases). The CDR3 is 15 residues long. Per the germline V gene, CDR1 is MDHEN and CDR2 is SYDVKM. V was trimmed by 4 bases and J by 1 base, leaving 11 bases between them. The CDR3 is CASSSQGRAKNIQYF. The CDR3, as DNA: TGTGCCAGCAGTTCTCAAGGGAGGGCCAAAAACATTCAGTACTTC.

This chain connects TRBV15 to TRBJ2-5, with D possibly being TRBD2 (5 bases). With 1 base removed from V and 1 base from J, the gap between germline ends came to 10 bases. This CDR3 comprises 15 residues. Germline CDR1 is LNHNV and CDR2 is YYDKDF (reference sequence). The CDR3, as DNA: TGTGCCACCAGCAGAGGGGAGAGAACCCAAGAGACCCAGTACTTC. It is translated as CATSRGERTQETQYF. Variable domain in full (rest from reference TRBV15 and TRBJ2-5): DAMVIQNPRYQVTQFGKPVTLSCSQTLNHNVMYWYQQKSSQAPKLLFHYYDKDFNNEADTPDNFQSRRPNTSFCFLDIRSPGLGDTAMYLCATSRGERTQETQYFGPGTRLLVL.